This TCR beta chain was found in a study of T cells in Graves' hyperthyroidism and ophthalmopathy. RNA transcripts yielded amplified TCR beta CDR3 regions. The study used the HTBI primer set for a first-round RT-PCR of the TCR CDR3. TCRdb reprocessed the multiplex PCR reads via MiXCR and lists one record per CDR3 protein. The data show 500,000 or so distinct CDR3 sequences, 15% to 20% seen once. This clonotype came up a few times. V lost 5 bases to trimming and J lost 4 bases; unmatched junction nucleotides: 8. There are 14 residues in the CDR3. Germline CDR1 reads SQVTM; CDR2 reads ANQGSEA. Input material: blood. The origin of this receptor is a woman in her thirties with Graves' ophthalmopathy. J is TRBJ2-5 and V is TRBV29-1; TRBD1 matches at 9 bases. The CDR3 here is CSVPPGQGRETQYF. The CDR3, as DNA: TGCAGCGTTCCCCCGGGACAGGGAAGAGAGACCCAGTACTTC.